Described below is a single T cell receptor (beta chain) sequence and its context. What it binds is not known. The data belong to a study of T-cell memory formation after mild COVID-19. Study context: Largely, the TCR clusters proved donor specific. Findings and caveats of the study: There was a balanced CD4/CD8 profile in clones contracting day 15 to 85, and later expanders leaned CD4+.

The V and J ends lost 4 bases and 8 bases, in that order; junction bases with no gene match: 8. The CDR3 loop spans 15 amino acids. Germline loops: CDR1 SGDLS, CDR2 YYNGEE. cDNA libraries for TCR alpha and TCR beta, carrying sample barcodes and UMIs, came from 5'RACE with constant-segment primers. TCRdb reprocessed the 5' RACE reads with MiXCR, giving one entry per CDR3 protein. The table includes roughly 250,000 distinct CDR3 sequences, around 15% detected once. The origin of this receptor is a man aged 18 to 30 who had mild COVID-19 (a few samples of this study predate the infection). Cell type and time point are not known. The genes are TRBV9 and TRBJ2-3, with 12 bases aligning to TRBD2. Sequencing was done on a sample of PBMCs or a T cell subset sorted from them (not recorded which). CDR3 protein: CASSPLAGGPSTQYF. The CDR3 nucleotides read TGTGCCAGCAGCCCTCTAGCGGGGGGGCCGTCTACGCAGTATTTT.